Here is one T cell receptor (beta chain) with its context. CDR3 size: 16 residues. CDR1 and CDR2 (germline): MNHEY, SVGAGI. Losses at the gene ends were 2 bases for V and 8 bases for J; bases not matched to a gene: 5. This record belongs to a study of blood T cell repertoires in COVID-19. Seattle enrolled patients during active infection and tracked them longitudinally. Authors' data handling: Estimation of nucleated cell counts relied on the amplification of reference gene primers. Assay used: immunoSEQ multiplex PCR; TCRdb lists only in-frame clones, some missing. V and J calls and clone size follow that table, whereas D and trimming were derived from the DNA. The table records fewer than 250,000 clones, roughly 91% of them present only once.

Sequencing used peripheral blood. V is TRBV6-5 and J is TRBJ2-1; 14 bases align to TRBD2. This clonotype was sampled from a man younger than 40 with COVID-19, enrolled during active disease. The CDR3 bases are TGTGCCAGCAGTTACCCGACTAGCGGGGGGGCGCATGAGCAGTTCTTC. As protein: CASSYPTSGGAHEQFF.